This passage covers 26 T cell receptor beta chains from one sample sequenced in a study of radiation and T cells in renal cell carcinoma. Time point described: blood 2 weeks post-SBRT. Treatment in this sample: 15 Gy SBRT to primary tumor, nephrectomy 4 weeks later. The protocol was immunoSEQ multiplex PCR, while the TCRdb copy is restricted to in-frame clones and leaves out a portion. The repertoire holds 160,000 or so clones, with over 80% as singletons. Sample: blood, taken from a patient whose treatment included radiotherapy and nephrectomy. The receptors here all came from a woman in her 50s with renal cell carcinoma.

This clone was detected only a few times. The chain recombines TRBV18 with TRBJ1-5, with D unclear. V lost 2 bases, J lost 5 bases, and 10 bases lay in between. This CDR3 is 14 amino acids long. Germline V gives CDR1 KGHSH, CDR2 LQKENI. CDR3: CASSPAGEYQPQHF. CDR3 coding DNA: TGTGCCAGCTCACCAGCGGGTGAATATCAGCCCCAGCATTTT.

This chain joins TRBV7-6 and TRBJ1-2, with D unresolved. Trimming took off 1 base at V and 8 bases at J, with 14 bases between the two ends. The V gene's germline CDR1 is SGHVS and CDR2 FNYEAQ. The CDR3 is made up of 14 amino acids. CDR3 in amino acids: CASSLEPLAGGYTF. CDR3 nucleotide sequence: TGTGCCAGCAGCTTAGAGCCCCTCGCTGGGGGCTACACCTTC.

The rearrangement links TRBV6-5 to TRBJ1-1; the D is unclear. Trimming took 2 bases from V and 7 from J, leaving 14 bases between them. CDR1 is MNHEY, CDR2 SVGAGI, per germline. This CDR3 spans 14 amino acids. Written as DNA, the CDR3 is TGTGCCAGCAGTTACGTTTCTTCGGATGTTGAAGCTTTCTTT. Translated: CASSYVSSDVEAFF.

The gene calls are TRBV4-1 and TRBJ2-7; D not certain. V lost 1 base and J 4 bases, leaving 14 bases between the germline ends. Germline assignment: CDR1 MGHRA and CDR2 YSYEKL. The CDR3 totals 15 residues. The CDR3 sequence is CASSQGVAVPYEQYF. In DNA, the CDR3 is TGCGCCAGCAGCCAAGGGGTGGCAGTGCCTTACGAGCAGTACTTC.

This chain connects TRBV15 to TRBJ2-7, with 7 bases aligning to TRBD1. Germline V gene sequence: CDR1 LNHNV, CDR2 YYDKDF (reference sequence). This CDR3 is built from 15 residues. V was pared by 0 bases and J by 1 base, with 3 bases of the junction left unmatched. CDR3 in amino acids: CATSRDPGQSYEQYF. CDR3 DNA sequence: TGTGCCACCAGCAGAGACCCGGGACAGTCCTACGAGCAGTACTTC. Drawing the rest from reference TRBV15 and TRBJ2-7, the complete variable domain is DAMVIQNPRYQVTQFGKPVTLSCSQTLNHNVMYWYQQKSSQAPKLLFHYYDKDFNNEADTPDNFQSRRPNTSFCFLDIRSPGLGDTAMYLCATSRDPGQSYEQYFGPGTRLTVT.

This chain's CDR3 is CASSLSRVWEKIYQETQYF. The CDR3 nucleotides read TGTGCCAGCAGCTTAAGTAGGGTTTGGGAGAAAATCTACCAAGAGACCCAGTACTTC. The chain joins TRBV7-9 to TRBJ2-5, with a tentative D call TRBD2 (5 bases). Germline CDR1 SEHNR, CDR2 FQNEAQ (reference sequence). With 2 bases removed from V and 0 bases from J, the gap between germline ends came to 22 bases. The CDR3 runs 19 residues.

This sequence joins TRBV11-2 and TRBJ2-1; TRBD2 agrees at 13 bases. V shed 6 bases and J 9 bases; nucleotides not matched to a gene: 8. The CDR3 sequence is 15 residues long. Germline V CDR1 and CDR2: SGHAT, FQNNGV. The CDR3 reads CASRPTSGGAGEQFF. The CDR3 DNA reads as TGTGCCAGCAGACCAACTAGCGGGGGGGCCGGTGAGCAGTTCTTC.

The chain uses TRBV6-1 and TRBJ1-1, with D unclear. This CDR3 comprises 13 residues. Germline values: CDR1 MNHNS, CDR2 SASEGT. With 6 bases removed from V and 6 bases from J, the gap between germline ends came to 14 bases. The CDR3 nucleotides are TGTGCCAGCAGGCCTCTTTCTACGGCTGAAGCTTTCTTT. The encoded protein is CASRPLSTAEAFF.

The chain has TRBV5-8 and TRBJ2-3; D tentatively reads TRBD1 or TRBD2 (5 bases each). CDR3 length: 14 amino acids. CDR1 is SGHTS and CDR2 is YDEGEE in the germline V gene. V lost 4 bases and J lost 6, with 15 bases in between. The CDR3 spells CASSHRGGADTQYF. The DNA for the CDR3 is TGTGCCAGCAGCCACCGTGGGGGTGCGGATACGCAGTATTTT.

The chain combines TRBV6-6 with TRBJ2-7; D is unclear. Germline loops: CDR1 MNHNY, CDR2 SVGAGI (reference sequence). With 4 bases removed from V and 3 bases from J, the gap between germline ends came to 10 bases. This CDR3 has 13 residues. The CDR3, as DNA: TGTGCCAGCAGTTGGCAGGCTAACTACGAGCAGTACTTC. This gives the protein CASSWQANYEQYF.

This chain joins TRBV5-6 and TRBJ2-4; D is unresolved. The CDR3 totals 12 residues. V gave up 3 bases and J gave up 12 bases, with 13 bases separating them. Per germline, CDR1 SGHDT and CDR2 YYEEEE. The CDR3 protein is CASSSSTSSQYF. In DNA, the CDR3 is TGTGCCAGCAGCTCCTCGACCAGTTCTCAGTACTTC.

This clone was seen a handful of times. The chain couples TRBV6-1 to TRBJ1-2; D not certain. With 5 bases removed from V and 7 bases from J, the gap between germline ends came to 14 bases. The CDR3 loop spans 13 amino acids. Germline values: CDR1 MNHNS, CDR2 SASEGT. Written as DNA, the CDR3 is TGTGCCAGCAGTCTAGAGGCAAGAATTGGCTACACCTTC. This sequence encodes CASSLEARIGYTF.

The chain links TRBV13 to TRBJ2-5; the D is unclear. Between the trimmed V and J ends, which lost 4 bases and 1 base, there was a span of 13 bases. The germline CDR1 and CDR2 sequences are PRHDT and FYEKMQ (reference sequence). CDR3 length equals 15 residues. The CDR3 DNA reads as TGTGCCAGCAGCTATCGACCGCGCGGCCAAGAGACCCAGTACTTC. Residues: CASSYRPRGQETQYF. Filled out from reference TRBV13 and TRBJ2-5, the complete variable domain reads AAGVIQSPRHLIKEKRETATLKCYPIPRHDTVYWYQQGPGQDPQFLISFYEKMQSDKGSIPDRFSAQQFSDYHSELNMSSLELGDSALYFCASSYRPRGQETQYFGPGTRLLVL.

This chain uses TRBV4-2 with TRBJ2-1; 12 bases are a match to TRBD1. From germline, CDR1 is LGHNA and CDR2 YNFKEQ. This CDR3 contains 14 residues. J gave up 15 bases and V 1 base, and 7 bases lay outside the gene matches. Here the CDR3 reads CASSQAGTGGGWFF. CDR3 coding DNA: TGTGCCAGCAGCCAAGCGGGGACAGGGGGCGGATGGTTCTTC.

This sequence joins TRBV10-3 and TRBJ1-4; perhaps TRBD1 as D (5 bases). V was pared by 3 bases and J by 3 bases, with 11 bases between. The CDR3 covers 15 residues. The germline V gene has CDR1 ENHRY and CDR2 SYGVKD. The CDR3 coding sequence is TGTGCCATCAGTGATCCGGGACGGCCTAATGAAAAACTGTTTTTT. Its translation: CAISDPGRPNEKLFF.

The chain recombines TRBV5-1 with TRBJ2-5; D gene uncertain. V gave up 0 bases and J gave up 0 bases, with 9 bases separating them. Germline CDR1 SGHRS, CDR2 YFSETQ. This CDR3 has 15 amino acids. The CDR3 spells CASSLVGGHQETQYF. CDR3 DNA sequence: TGCGCCAGCAGCTTGGTCGGCGGCCACCAAGAGACCCAGTACTTC.

The rearrangement uses TRBV5-5 and TRBJ2-1; D unclear. The germline V gene has CDR1 SGHKS and CDR2 YYEKEE (reference sequence). The CDR3 length is 13 residues. V dropped 2 bases and J dropped 5 bases, with 8 bases sitting between them. CDR3 in amino acids: CASSLSSNNEQFF. In DNA form, the CDR3 reads TGTGCCAGCAGCTTAAGCAGTAACAATGAGCAGTTCTTC.

As to this clone: At one boundary the junction diverges from the germline segment, which might be a read error. V and J are TRBV10-3 and TRBJ1-2; no definite D call. This CDR3 is built from 10 residues. Per the germline V gene, CDR1 is ENHRY and CDR2 is SYGVKD. The CDR3: CASSRGGYTF. The CDR3 DNA sequence: TGTGCCAGCAGTCGAGGGGGCTACACCTTC.

The sample holds a few counts of this clone. V is TRBV4-2 and J is TRBJ1-3; the D is unclear. The CDR3 length is 14 residues. Germline lookup yields CDR1 LGHNA and CDR2 YNFKEQ. Trimming took off 7 bases at V and 3 bases at J, with 13 bases between the two ends. DNA for the CDR3: TGTGCCAGCACACAACTGGTTAATGGAAACACCATATATTTT. Amino acid sequence: CASTQLVNGNTIYF.

The CDR3 nucleotides are TGTGCCAGCAGTGAACTGGGGGGGGATCAGCCCCAGCATTTT. Protein sequence: CASSELGGDQPQHF. V and J are TRBV6-1 and TRBJ1-5, with D perhaps TRBD1 (5 bases). Per the germline V gene, CDR1 is MNHNS and CDR2 is SASEGT. This CDR3 is built from 14 residues. Trimming took 2 bases from V and 5 from J, leaving 10 bases between them.

The CDR3 spells CASSLTGTGSPLHF. DNA of the CDR3: TGTGCCAGCAGTCTGACAGGGACGGGTTCACCCCTCCACTTT. The chain links TRBV9 to TRBJ1-6; 7 bases align to TRBD1. The trim removed 5 bases at V and 9 bases at J, leaving 8 bases unmatched. The CDR3 sequence is 14 residues long. Germline assignment: CDR1 SGDLS and CDR2 YYNGEE.

V usage is TRBV7-2 and J usage is TRBJ2-1; D is uncertain. V lost 1 base and J 6 bases, leaving 7 bases between the germline ends. CDR1 is SGHTA and CDR2 is FQGNSA in the germline V gene. The CDR3 has 13 amino acids. The CDR3 DNA reads TGTGCCAGCAGCTTAGTAACGGGCAATGAGCAGTTCTTC. This codes for CASSLVTGNEQFF.

This chain connects TRBV29-1 to TRBJ2-5, with TRBD1 identical over 8 bases. Germline loops: CDR1 SQVTM, CDR2 ANQGSEA. The CDR3 extends over 15 amino acids. V lost 2 bases, J lost 4 bases, and 9 bases stayed unmatched. Written as DNA, the CDR3 is TGCAGCGTTGAACGGGCAGGGGGCACCGGAGAGACCCAGTACTTC. Translated, it gives CSVERAGGTGETQYF.

In this sample, this clone turned up a few times. In the same sample, other DNA sequences code for this CDR3. This chain uses TRBV19 with TRBJ1-5; D unresolved. Germline assignment: CDR1 LNHDA and CDR2 SQIVND (reference sequence). The CDR3 is made up of 12 amino acids. V was clipped by 5 bases and J by 0 bases, with 2 bases between them. As DNA, the CDR3 is TGTGCCAGTAGTGGTAGCAATCAGCCCCAGCATTTT. It yields the protein CASSGSNQPQHF. The full variable domain, in which reference TRBV19 and TRBJ1-5 provide the parts outside the CDR3, is DGGITQSPKYLFRKEGQNVTLSCEQNLNHDAMYWYRQDPGQGLRLIYYSQIVNDFQKGDIAEGYSVSREKKESFPLTVTSAQKNPTAFYLCASSGSNQPQHFGDGTRLSIL.

J is TRBJ1-2 and V is TRBV4-2; 10 bases line up with TRBD1. Unmatched junction bases numbered 2, after V lost 3 bases and J lost 4 bases. Germline V gives CDR1 LGHNA, CDR2 YNFKEQ. There are 14 residues in the CDR3. In nucleotides, the CDR3 is TGTGCCAGCAGCCAGACAGGGGGCGGCTATGGCTACACCTTC. This sequence encodes CASSQTGGGYGYTF.

The rearrangement links TRBV29-1 to TRBJ2-3, with D possibly matching TRBD2 (5 bases). The CDR3 has 12 amino acids. Looked up from germline, CDR1 is SQVTM and CDR2 is ANQGSEA. V was pared by 7 bases and J by 4 bases, with 12 bases between. In DNA, the CDR3 is TGCAGCGCTATACTAGATCCAGATACGCAGTATTTT. This translates into CSAILDPDTQYF.